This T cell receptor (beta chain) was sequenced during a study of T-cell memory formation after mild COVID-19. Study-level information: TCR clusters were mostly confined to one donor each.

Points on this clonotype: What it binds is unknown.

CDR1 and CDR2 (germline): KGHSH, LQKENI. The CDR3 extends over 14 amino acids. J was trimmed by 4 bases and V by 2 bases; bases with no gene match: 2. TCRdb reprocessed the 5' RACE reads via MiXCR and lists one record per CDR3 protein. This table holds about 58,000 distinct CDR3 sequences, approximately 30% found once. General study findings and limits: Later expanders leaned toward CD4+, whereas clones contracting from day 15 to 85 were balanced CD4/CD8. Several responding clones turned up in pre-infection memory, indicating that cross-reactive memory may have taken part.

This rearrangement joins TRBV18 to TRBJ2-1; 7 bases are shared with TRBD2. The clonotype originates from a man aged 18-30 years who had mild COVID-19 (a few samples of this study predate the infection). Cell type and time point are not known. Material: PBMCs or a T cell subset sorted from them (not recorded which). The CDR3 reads CASSPEAGYNEQFF. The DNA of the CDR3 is TGTGCCAGCTCACCAGAAGCGGGGTACAATGAGCAGTTCTTC.